This entry is about one T cell receptor (beta chain). Its cognate antigen is unknown. This record belongs to a study of OX40 agonist ivuxolimab in advanced cancers. Study details: Cancers in dose escalation were hepatocellular, melanoma, renal cell and head and neck. Antecedent anti-PD-1, anti-PD-L1 or anti-CTLA-4 therapy was permissible, with roughly 36% having received some. Study-wide results and caveats: The average count of expanded clones was higher among CD8+ T cells than among CD4+.

The trim removed 5 bases at V and 3 bases at J, leaving 12 bases unmatched. Germline V gene lookup returns CDR1 LNHNV and CDR2 YYDKDF (reference sequence). The CDR3 has 17 amino acids. Profiling relied on immunoSEQ multiplex PCR, and the TCRdb table lists in-frame clones only, not all of them. This sample carries about 62,000 clones, 88% of them seen once, and the ten largest clones take more than 5%. Enrollment shut out patients with autoimmune disease history or systemic immunosuppression. The sample here was CD4+ or CD8+ T cells sorted from blood, taken in a trial of the OX40 agonist ivuxolimab. The receptor was isolated from an adult with an advanced solid tumor such as melanoma, head and neck, liver or kidney cancer. The J gene is TRBJ2-3, the V gene TRBV15, with TRBD1 matching over 9 bases. The DNA for the CDR3 is TGTGCCACCAGCGGACCCTATACAGGGGGCAAAACAGATACGCAGTATTTT. It translates to CATSGPYTGGKTDTQYF.